These 27 T cell receptor beta chains were all obtained from the same sample, sequenced in a study of blood T cell repertoires in COVID-19. The table came from immunoSEQ multiplex PCR; TCRdb's copy has only in-frame clones and leaves some out. The table includes 150,000 to 200,000 clones, about 90% detected once. The material sequenced was PBMCs or T cells enriched from blood (not recorded which). The receptors originated from a human donor with acute COVID-19. The donor label of this sample is uncertain.

V and J are TRBV7-8 and TRBJ2-5; 10 bases line up with TRBD1. J gave up 4 bases and V 1 base, and 9 bases lay outside the gene matches. Germline loops: CDR1 SGHVS, CDR2 FQNEAQ. The CDR3 totals 17 residues. Here the CDR3 reads CASSLDIGGTGVETQYF. Here the CDR3 DNA reads TGTGCCAGCAGCTTAGATATAGGGGGGACAGGGGTAGAGACCCAGTACTTC.

This CDR3 is CASSPLGLHSGANVLTF. The CDR3 DNA is TGTGCCAGCAGCCCCCTAGGTCTTCACTCTGGGGCCAACGTCCTGACTTTC. V gene TRBV7-9 combines with J gene TRBJ2-6; D remains ambiguous. This CDR3 has 17 residues. Germline V gene lookup returns CDR1 SEHNR and CDR2 FQNEAQ (reference sequence). Trimming pared 5 bases from V and 0 bases from J, leaving 14 bases between. The full variable domain, rest sourced from reference TRBV7-9 and TRBJ2-6, is DTGVSQNPRHKITKRGQNVTFRCDPISEHNRLYWYRQTLGQGPEFLTYFQNEAQLEKSRLLSDRFSAERPKGSFSTLEIQRTEQGDSAMYLCASSPLGLHSGANVLTFGAGSRLTVL.

The genes are TRBV27 and TRBJ2-7; TRBD1 aligns across 7 bases. Unmatched junction bases numbered 4, after V lost 6 bases and J lost 5 bases. The germline V gene encodes CDR1 MNHEY and CDR2 SMNVEV (reference sequence). This CDR3 contains 12 residues. Written as DNA, the CDR3 is TGTGCCAGCAGGAGGGACAGAAACGAGCAGTACTTC. It yields the protein CASRRDRNEQYF.

The chain couples TRBV9 to TRBJ2-7; a weak D match, TRBD2 (6 bases). This CDR3 contains 12 residues. V was pared by 5 bases and J by 7 bases, with 13 bases between. Per the germline V gene, CDR1 is SGDLS and CDR2 is YYNGEE. This CDR3 is CASRGLKGEQYF. Here the CDR3 DNA reads TGTGCCAGCAGGGGACTCAAGGGGGAGCAGTACTTC.

This clone came up once. The chain is built from TRBV3-1 (or the pseudogene TRBV3-2) and TRBJ2-3; 8 positions agree with TRBD2. V was clipped by 4 bases and J by 4 bases; unmatched bases: 13. The CDR3 runs to 17 residues. Looked up from germline, CDR1 is LGHDT and CDR2 is YNNKEL (reference sequence). This chain's CDR3 is CASSRTSGGALSDTQYF. In DNA form, the CDR3 reads TGTGCCAGCAGCCGTACCTCGGGGGGGGCTTTGTCAGATACGCAGTATTTT.

The V gene is TRBV28, the J gene TRBJ1-5; TRBD1 matches 8 bases. The CDR3 runs 16 residues. Germline CDR1 and CDR2: MDHEN and SYDVKM. V shed 3 bases, J shed 2 bases, and the junction held 6 bases outside the gene matches. The chain's CDR3 is CASSFRGTGRNQPQHF. The CDR3 DNA follows: TGTGCCAGCAGTTTTCGGGGGACAGGTCGCAATCAGCCCCAGCATTTT.

This clone was picked up a small number of times. This chain connects TRBV7-3 to TRBJ1-1; maybe TRBD1 (5 bases). CDR1 is SGHTA, CDR2 FQGTGA, per germline. Trimming cost V 7 bases and J 6 bases, with 15 bases left between them. The CDR3 loop spans 13 amino acids. In nucleotides, the CDR3 is TGTGCCAGCAATAACGGTCCGGGGGCTGAAGCTTTCTTT. Amino acid sequence: CASNNGPGAEAFF.

The chain employs TRBV3-1 (or the pseudogene TRBV3-2) and TRBJ1-4, with 9 nucleotides matching TRBD1. Germline CDR1 and CDR2: LGHDT and YNNKEL (reference sequence). With 3 bases clipped from V and 4 bases from J, the junction kept 3 bases outside the gene matches. This CDR3 is built from 15 residues. CDR3 region: CASSHMGQGNEKLFF. In DNA, the CDR3 is TGTGCCAGCAGCCATATGGGACAGGGTAATGAAAAACTGTTTTTT.

The V and J genes are TRBV19 and TRBJ2-1; 8 nucleotides line up with TRBD2. The V gene's germline CDR1 is LNHDA and CDR2 SQIVND (reference sequence). V shed 5 bases, J shed 3 bases, and the junction held 15 bases outside the gene matches. The CDR3 has 18 residues. The CDR3 protein is CASSSGGERRGNYNEQFF. The CDR3 DNA follows: TGTGCCAGTAGTTCCGGGGGGGAGCGGAGAGGAAACTACAATGAGCAGTTCTTC.

With regard to this clone: The identical CDR3 is also encoded by other nucleotide sequences in the sample. The V call is TRBV5-1, the J call TRBJ2-7, with a tentative D call TRBD2 (5 bases). CDR1 and CDR2 (germline): SGHRS, YFSETQ. The CDR3 length is 13 residues. The ends were cut back, 0 bases at V and 4 bases at J, with 8 bases in the middle. CDR3 sequence reads: CASSLARGYEQYF. CDR3 sequence (DNA): TGCGCCAGCAGCTTGGCGAGAGGGTACGAGCAGTACTTC.

This sequence joins TRBV19 and TRBJ1-4; 7 nucleotides line up with TRBD1. Germline V gene lookup returns CDR1 LNHDA and CDR2 SQIVND (reference sequence). Trimming took 3 bases from V and 3 from J; bases not matched to a gene: 7. This CDR3 comprises 16 residues. The CDR3 sequence is CASSIEGGQPNEKLFF. The CDR3, as DNA: TGTGCCAGTAGTATTGAAGGGGGACAGCCTAATGAAAAACTGTTTTTT.

The J gene is TRBJ1-6, the V gene TRBV2; a possible D gene is TRBD1 (6 bases). This CDR3 contains 18 residues. V lost 3 bases to trimming and J lost 8 bases, with 23 bases between them. The germline gives CDR1 SNHLY, CDR2 FYNNEI. The CDR3 coding sequence is TGTGCCAGCAGTGAGGATGCGGGGGCGATCGAATATCATTCACCCCTCCACTTT. Translated, it gives CASSEDAGAIEYHSPLHF.

The chain carries TRBV30 and TRBJ1-4, with D perhaps matching TRBD1 (5 bases). The CDR3 loop spans 13 amino acids. Trimming took 0 bases from V and 8 from J, leaving 10 bases between them. Germline CDR1 is GTSNPN and CDR2 is SVGIG (reference sequence). In DNA, the CDR3 is TGTGCCTGGAGTGTCGGGGGTGAGGAAAAACTGTTTTTT. Amino acid sequence: CAWSVGGEEKLFF.

This clone has just a few counts. CDR3: CASSESPTGGHSGNTIYF. The CDR3 DNA is TGTGCCAGCAGTGAAAGTCCGACAGGGGGCCACTCTGGAAACACCATATATTTT. The chain is built from TRBV6-1 and TRBJ1-3; 10 bases fit TRBD1. With V trimmed by 2 bases and J by 0 bases, 7 bases remained unmatched. The CDR3 is made up of 18 amino acids. CDR1 is MNHNS, CDR2 SASEGT, per germline.

The chain recombines TRBV4-1 with TRBJ2-2, with D possibly TRBD1 on 7 matching bases. Germline CDR1 and CDR2: MGHRA and YSYEKL. The CDR3 loop spans 15 amino acids. V was pared by 3 bases and J by 6 bases, with 14 bases between. The CDR3 protein is CASSQAGGKAGELFF. The CDR3 nucleotides read TGCGCCAGCAGCCAGGCAGGGGGGAAGGCCGGGGAGCTGTTTTTT.

This clone appeared once. The chain links TRBV4-2 to TRBJ2-5; D is unresolved. The V gene lost 0 bases and the J gene lost 1 base, with 9 bases spanning the gap. The CDR3 length is 15 residues. Germline CDR1 is LGHNA and CDR2 is YNFKEQ. The CDR3 loop reads CASSQEWSVQETQYF. The CDR3 nucleotides read TGTGCCAGCAGCCAAGAGTGGTCAGTCCAAGAGACCCAGTACTTC.

The chain employs TRBV5-4 and TRBJ1-5; 8 nucleotides match TRBD1. CDR1 SGHNT and CDR2 YYREEE come from the germline V gene (reference sequence). V was pared by 4 bases and J by 6 bases, with 3 bases of the junction left unmatched. The CDR3 extends over 13 amino acids. The CDR3 sequence is CASSMDRAQPQHF. The CDR3 DNA follows: TGTGCCAGCAGCATGGACAGGGCTCAGCCCCAGCATTTT.

The J gene is TRBJ1-5, the V gene TRBV4-1; 11 bases fit TRBD1. Germline CDR1 and CDR2: MGHRA and YSYEKL. With 4 bases clipped from V and 6 bases from J, the junction kept 8 bases outside the gene matches. The CDR3 totals 16 residues. The CDR3 here is CASSLAPGQGVQPQHF. The CDR3 bases are TGCGCCAGCAGCCTAGCCCCGGGACAGGGGGTTCAGCCCCAGCATTTT.

V and J are TRBV6-5 and TRBJ2-7, with 9 bases lining up with TRBD2. The CDR3 loop spans 14 amino acids. J gave up 6 bases and V 8 bases, and 11 bases lay outside the gene matches. The germline V gene has CDR1 MNHEY and CDR2 SVGAGI. The CDR3 here is CASSELAGGGEQYF. The CDR3 DNA reads as TGTGCCAGCTCTGAACTAGCGGGTGGAGGCGAGCAGTACTTC.

This chain links TRBV4-1 with TRBJ2-2; D perhaps matches TRBD1 (6 bases). V was shortened by 3 bases and J by 0 bases, with 14 bases between the two germline ends. CDR1 MGHRA and CDR2 YSYEKL come from the germline V gene. CDR3 size: 17 residues. CDR3 loop: CASSQSGTRANTGELFF. The CDR3 nucleotides read TGCGCCAGCAGCCAGTCCGGGACACGCGCGAACACCGGGGAGCTGTTTTTT.

This chain links TRBV29-1 with TRBJ2-3; a weak D match, TRBD2 (6 bases). The ends were cut back, 6 bases at V and 7 bases at J, with 14 bases in the middle. Germline CDR1 reads SQVTM; CDR2 reads ANQGSEA. The CDR3 spans 12 residues. The CDR3 DNA is TGCAGCGTGCTCTCTAGCGTACATACGCAGTATTTT. Translated, it gives CSVLSSVHTQYF.

The chain uses TRBV2 and TRBJ2-7; 10 nucleotides line up with TRBD1. Looked up from germline, CDR1 is SNHLY and CDR2 is FYNNEI. The V and J ends lost 7 bases and 3 bases, in that order; junction bases with no gene match: 18. There are 18 residues in the CDR3. The CDR3 protein is CASTGKIEWDRGNYEQYF. CDR3 DNA sequence: TGTGCCAGCACGGGCAAAATCGAGTGGGACAGGGGAAACTACGAGCAGTACTTC.

This chain uses TRBV27 with TRBJ1-2, with TRBD1 matching 9 bases. The CDR3 consists of 16 residues. The germline CDR1 and CDR2 sequences are MNHEY and SMNVEV (reference sequence). Losses at the gene ends were 8 bases for V and 1 base for J; bases not matched to a gene: 11. The CDR3 protein is CASGKTGGIINYGYTF. As DNA, the CDR3 is TGTGCCAGCGGGAAGACAGGGGGGATCATTAACTATGGCTACACCTTC.

CDR3 amino acids: CASSSSGGARTDTQYF. The CDR3, as DNA: TGTGCCAGCAGCTCCTCAGGGGGCGCTAGGACAGATACGCAGTATTTT. The chain links TRBV5-4 to TRBJ2-3; TRBD1 agrees at 8 bases. After removal of 3 bases from V and 3 bases from J, the junction contained 9 bases not matched to a gene. In germline, CDR1 is SGHNT, CDR2 YYREEE (reference sequence). The CDR3 consists of 16 residues.

The chain combines TRBV7-9 with TRBJ2-1; TRBD2 agrees at 15 bases. This CDR3 comprises 19 residues. With 5 bases clipped from V and 5 bases from J, the junction kept 13 bases outside the gene matches. Germline-derived CDR1 and CDR2 are SEHNR and FQNEAQ (reference sequence). CDR3 protein: CASSAWTSGGAGSNNEQFF. CDR3 bases: TGTGCCAGCAGCGCCTGGACTAGCGGGGGGGCTGGGTCGAACAATGAGCAGTTCTTC.

V and J are TRBV7-9 and TRBJ1-1, with 7 bases lining up with TRBD1. With 7 bases clipped from V and 0 bases from J, the junction kept 8 bases outside the gene matches. Looked up from germline, CDR1 is SEHNR and CDR2 is FQNEAQ (reference sequence). This CDR3 has 15 residues. The CDR3 loop is CASTEGQLMNTEAFF. For the CDR3, the DNA is TGTGCCAGCACCGAGGGACAGCTCATGAACACTGAAGCTTTCTTT. The full variable domain, rest sourced from reference TRBV7-9 and TRBJ1-1, is DTGVSQNPRHKITKRGQNVTFRCDPISEHNRLYWYRQTLGQGPEFLTYFQNEAQLEKSRLLSDRFSAERPKGSFSTLEIQRTEQGDSAMYLCASTEGQLMNTEAFFGQGTRLTVV.

The chain links TRBV19 to TRBJ1-5, with 8 bases matching TRBD1. With 3 bases clipped from V and 3 bases from J, the junction kept 4 bases outside the gene matches. Germline-derived CDR1 and CDR2 are LNHDA and SQIVND (reference sequence). The CDR3 covers 15 residues. The CDR3 DNA reads as TGTGCCAGTAGTATGACAGGGGCCTTCAATCAGCCCCAGCATTTT. This codes for CASSMTGAFNQPQHF.